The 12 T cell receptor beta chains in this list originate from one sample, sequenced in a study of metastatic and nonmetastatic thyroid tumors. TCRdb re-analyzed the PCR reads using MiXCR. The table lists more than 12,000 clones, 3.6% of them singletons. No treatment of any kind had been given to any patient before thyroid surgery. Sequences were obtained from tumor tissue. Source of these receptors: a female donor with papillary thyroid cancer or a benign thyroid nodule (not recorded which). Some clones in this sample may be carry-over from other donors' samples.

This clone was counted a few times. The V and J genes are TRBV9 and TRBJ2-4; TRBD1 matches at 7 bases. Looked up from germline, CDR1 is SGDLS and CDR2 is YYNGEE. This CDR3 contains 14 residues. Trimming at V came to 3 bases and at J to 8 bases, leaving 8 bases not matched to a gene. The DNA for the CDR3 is TGTGCCAGCAGCGGAGACAGGGCTTTGGACATTCAGTACTTC. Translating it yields CASSGDRALDIQYF.

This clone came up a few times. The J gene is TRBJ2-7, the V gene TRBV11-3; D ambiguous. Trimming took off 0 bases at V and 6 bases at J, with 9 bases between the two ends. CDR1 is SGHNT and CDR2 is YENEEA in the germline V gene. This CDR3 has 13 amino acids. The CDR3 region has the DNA TGTGCCAGCAGCTTAGAGGTCGGTAGCGAGCAGTACGTC. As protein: CASSLEVGSEQYV.

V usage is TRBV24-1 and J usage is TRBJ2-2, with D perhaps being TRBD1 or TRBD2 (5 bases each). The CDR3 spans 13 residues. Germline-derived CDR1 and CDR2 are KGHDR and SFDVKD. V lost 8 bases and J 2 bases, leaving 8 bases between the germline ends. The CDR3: CATMRDNTGELFF. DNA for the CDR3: TGTGCCACCATGAGGGACAACACCGGGGAGCTGTTTTTT.

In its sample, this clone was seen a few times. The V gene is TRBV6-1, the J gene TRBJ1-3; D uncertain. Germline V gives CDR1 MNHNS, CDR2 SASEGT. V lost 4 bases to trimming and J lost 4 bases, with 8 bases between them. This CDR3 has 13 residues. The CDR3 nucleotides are TGTGCCAGCAGTGCGACTCTCGGAAACACCATATATTTT. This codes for CASSATLGNTIYF.

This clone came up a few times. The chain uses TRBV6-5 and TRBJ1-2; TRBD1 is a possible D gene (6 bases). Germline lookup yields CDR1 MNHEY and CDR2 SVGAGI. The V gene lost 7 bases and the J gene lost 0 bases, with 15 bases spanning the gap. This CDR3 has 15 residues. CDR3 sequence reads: CASISPGQSNYGYTF. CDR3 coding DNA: TGTGCCAGCATTTCCCCAGGACAGTCTAACTATGGCTACACCTTC.

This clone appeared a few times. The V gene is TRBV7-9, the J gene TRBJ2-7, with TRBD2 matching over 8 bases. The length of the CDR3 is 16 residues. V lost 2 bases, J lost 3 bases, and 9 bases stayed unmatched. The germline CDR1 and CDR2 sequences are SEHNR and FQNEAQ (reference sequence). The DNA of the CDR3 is TGTGCCAGCAGCTTATTTCGCGGAGCGGGAGACTACGAGCAGTACTTC. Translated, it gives CASSLFRGAGDYEQYF.

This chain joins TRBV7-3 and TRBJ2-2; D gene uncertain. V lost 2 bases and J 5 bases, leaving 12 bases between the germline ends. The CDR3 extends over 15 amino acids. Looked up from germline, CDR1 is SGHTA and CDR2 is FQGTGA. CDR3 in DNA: TGTGCCAGCAGCTTACACAGCATGGGGACCGGGGAGCTGTTTTTT. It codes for CASSLHSMGTGELFF.

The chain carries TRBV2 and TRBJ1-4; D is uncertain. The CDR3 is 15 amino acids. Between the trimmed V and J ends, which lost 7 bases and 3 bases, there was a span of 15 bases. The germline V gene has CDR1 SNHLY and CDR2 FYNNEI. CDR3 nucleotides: TGTGCCAGCACCGAACGGCGGTGGGCTAATGAAAAACTGTTTTTT. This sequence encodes CASTERRWANEKLFF.

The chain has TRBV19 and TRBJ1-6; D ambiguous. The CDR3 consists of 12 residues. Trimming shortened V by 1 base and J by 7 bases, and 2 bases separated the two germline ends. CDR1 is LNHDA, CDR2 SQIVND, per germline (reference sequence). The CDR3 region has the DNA TGTGCCAGTAGTATAGGGAATTCACCCCTCCACTTT. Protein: CASSIGNSPLHF. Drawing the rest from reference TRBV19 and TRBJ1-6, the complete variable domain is DGGITQSPKYLFRKEGQNVTLSCEQNLNHDAMYWYRQDPGQGLRLIYYSQIVNDFQKGDIAEGYSVSREKKESFPLTVTSAQKNPTAFYLCASSIGNSPLHFGNGTRLTVT.

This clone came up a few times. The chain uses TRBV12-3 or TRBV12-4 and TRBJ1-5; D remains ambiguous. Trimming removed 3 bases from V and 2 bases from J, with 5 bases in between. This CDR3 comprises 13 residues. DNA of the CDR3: TGTGCCAGCAGTTTTCATGGCAATCAGCCCCAGCATTTT. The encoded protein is CASSFHGNQPQHF.

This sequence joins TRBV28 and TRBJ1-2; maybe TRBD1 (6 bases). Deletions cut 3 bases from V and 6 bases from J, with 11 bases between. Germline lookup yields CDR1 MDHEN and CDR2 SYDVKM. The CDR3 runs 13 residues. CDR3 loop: CASSLGGLDGYTF. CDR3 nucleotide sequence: TGTGCCAGCAGTTTGGGGGGCCTGGATGGCTACACCTTC.

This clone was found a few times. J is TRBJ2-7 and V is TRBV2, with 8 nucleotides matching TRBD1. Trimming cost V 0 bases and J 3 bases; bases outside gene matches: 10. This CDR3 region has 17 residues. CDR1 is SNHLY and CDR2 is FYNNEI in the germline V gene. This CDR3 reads CASSEATPGDRGYEQYV. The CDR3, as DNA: TGTGCCAGCAGTGAAGCGACCCCAGGAGACAGGGGCTACGAGCAGTACGTC.